The 14 T cell receptor beta chains listed next were all sequenced from one sample in a study of response to subunit inactivated influenza vaccine. From the RT-PCR reads, TCRdb called clonotypes with MiXCR, one entry per CDR3 protein. The sample has about 580,000 distinct CDR3 sequences; 13% to 15% are singletons. This specimen was PBMCs from blood, taken roughly 12 days after vaccination. These TCRs come from a man in his fifties who received an inactivated influenza vaccine.

The rearrangement links TRBV2 to TRBJ2-1; tentatively, D is TRBD1 (6 bases). The V end lost 6 bases, the J end lost 1 base, and 16 bases lay between the germline ends. CDR3 size: 16 residues. Germline assignment: CDR1 SNHLY and CDR2 FYNNEI. CDR3 residues: CASSPRTGLSYNEQFF. The CDR3 bases are TGTGCCAGCAGCCCCCGAACAGGGCTATCCTACAATGAGCAGTTCTTC.

This clonotype was found a few times. The J gene is TRBJ1-2, the V gene TRBV6-5, with D perhaps matching TRBD1 (5 bases). The CDR3 sequence is 13 residues long. Deletions cut 2 bases from V and 4 bases from J, with 8 bases between. Germline lookup yields CDR1 MNHEY and CDR2 SVGAGI. CDR3 sequence: CASSYQDTYGYTF. Written as DNA, the CDR3 is TGTGCCAGCAGTTACCAGGACACCTATGGCTACACCTTC.

At least ten counts were recorded for this clonotype. The rearrangement uses TRBV29-1 and TRBJ2-3, with 14 positions matching TRBD2. The length of the CDR3 is 13 residues. Trimming took 7 bases from V and 4 from J; bases not matched to a gene: 1. The germline CDR1 and CDR2 sequences are SQVTM and ANQGSEA. CDR3 protein: CSGLAGGPDTQYF. The CDR3 DNA reads as TGCAGCGGACTAGCGGGAGGGCCAGATACGCAGTATTTT.

The chain recombines TRBV5-1 with TRBJ2-3; D unclear. The CDR3 loop spans 14 amino acids. Germline V gene lookup returns CDR1 SGHRS and CDR2 YFSETQ. Trimming cost V 5 bases and J 2 bases, with 12 bases left between them. The CDR3 protein is CASRPTVDTDTQYF. The CDR3 nucleotides read TGCGCCAGCAGGCCAACGGTTGACACAGATACGCAGTATTTT.

This chain uses TRBV5-8 with TRBJ1-5; weak D call: TRBD1 (6 bases). The germline V gene has CDR1 SGHTS and CDR2 YDEGEE. This CDR3 has 16 residues. With 4 bases removed from V and 0 bases from J, the gap between germline ends came to 14 bases. CDR3 region: CASSKGQIYSNQPQHF. The CDR3 bases are TGTGCCAGCAGCAAAGGACAGATCTATAGCAATCAGCCCCAGCATTTT.

This clonotype has more than one count but fewer than ten. The chain uses TRBV12-3 or TRBV12-4 and TRBJ1-4; D unclear. Trimming took 2 bases from V and 7 from J, leaving 17 bases between them. The CDR3 is made up of 16 amino acids. The CDR3 region is CASSLRPRGPFEKLFF. Here the CDR3 DNA reads TGTGCCAGCAGTTTACGGCCCCGTGGGCCCTTTGAAAAACTGTTTTTT.

This clonotype has more than one count but fewer than ten. This chain links TRBV9 with TRBJ1-3, with TRBD1 identical over 7 bases. The CDR3 totals 16 residues. Trimming removed 4 bases from V and 2 bases from J; junction bases left unmatched: 9. The germline CDR1 and CDR2 sequences are SGDLS and YYNGEE. CDR3: CASSPQTGIAGNTIYF. CDR3 nucleotide sequence: TGTGCCAGCAGCCCCCAGACAGGGATCGCTGGAAACACCATATATTTT.

The gene calls are TRBV7-2 and TRBJ2-3, with 12 bases matching TRBD2. The CDR3 covers 16 residues. Germline V gene lookup returns CDR1 SGHTA and CDR2 FQGNSA. V trimming: 4 bases; J trimming: 3 bases; junction bases outside the gene matches: 5. The CDR3 loop reads CASSSSGRARTDTQYF. CDR3 DNA: TGTGCCAGCAGCTCTAGCGGGAGGGCCAGGACAGATACGCAGTATTTT.

The gene calls are TRBV27 and TRBJ2-1; TRBD2 matches 14 bases. V lost 6 bases to trimming and J lost 3 bases; unmatched junction nucleotides: 10. The CDR3 has 18 amino acids. Germline-derived CDR1 and CDR2 are MNHEY and SMNVEV (reference sequence). CDR3 bases: TGTGCCAGCAGACCAAGGACTAGCGGGAGGTCGAACTACAATGAGCAGTTCTTC. It is translated as CASRPRTSGRSNYNEQFF.

This clonotype occurred many times. This chain uses TRBV27 with TRBJ2-7; a weak D match, TRBD1 (6 bases). Trimming removed 5 bases at V and 4 bases at J, with 15 bases between. This CDR3 contains 14 residues. Germline V gene lookup returns CDR1 MNHEY and CDR2 SMNVEV (reference sequence). The CDR3 sequence is CASSQYRDPYEQYF. The CDR3 DNA reads as TGTGCCAGCAGTCAATACAGGGATCCGTACGAGCAGTACTTC.

V is TRBV3-1 and J is TRBJ2-6; weak D call: TRBD1 (5 bases). Trimming pared 0 bases from V and 0 bases from J, leaving 9 bases between. There are 17 residues in the CDR3. Germline CDR1 and CDR2: LGHDT and YNNKEL (reference sequence). The CDR3 nucleotides read TGTGCCAGCAGCCAAGATGTGGGGCTCTCTGGGGCCAACGTCCTGACTTTC. It is translated as CASSQDVGLSGANVLTF.

The chain recombines TRBV25-1 with TRBJ2-3; 8 positions match TRBD2. After removal of 6 bases from V and 5 bases from J, the junction contained 13 bases not matched to a gene. Germline CDR1 and CDR2: MGHDK and SYGVNS. The CDR3 extends over 16 amino acids. In DNA, the CDR3 is TGTGCCAGCAGCTCATCTCCCGGGACTAGGGAAGATACGCAGTATTTT. Its protein is CASSSSPGTREDTQYF.

This clonotype was picked up a small number of times. A much larger clone lies one base from this, so it may be a read error. V gene TRBV7-9 combines with J gene TRBJ1-5; the D gene is possibly TRBD1 (6 bases). CDR1 is SEHNR, CDR2 FQNEAQ, per germline (reference sequence). The CDR3 covers 15 residues. DNA of the CDR3: TGTTCCAGCAGCGAGATGGGACACAGCAATCAGCCCCAGCATTTT. It encodes CSSSEMGHSNQPQHF.

This clonotype was seen a handful of times. The chain employs TRBV7-2 and TRBJ2-1, with D possibly being TRBD2 (5 bases). CDR1 SGHTA and CDR2 FQGNSA come from the germline V gene. The CDR3 length is 14 residues. V lost 5 bases to trimming and J lost 4 bases, with 12 bases between them. The CDR3, as DNA: TGTGCCAGCAGCCCCAGGACTGTATACAATGAGCAGTTCTTC. Its protein product is CASSPRTVYNEQFF.